These 17 T cell receptor beta chains originate from one sample sequenced in a study of glioma-infiltrating T cells. Using RNA template, CDR3s of TCR alpha and beta were amplified with iRepertoire arm-PCR. In TCRdb, the multiplex PCR reads were re-called with MiXCR into one record per CDR3 protein. The sample contains 85,000 to 110,000 distinct CDR3 sequences, 25% to 35% of which appear only once. Sequenced material: glioma tissue, nonneoplastic brain tissue, or PBMCs (not recorded which). The receptors stem from a human donor with low-grade glioma or glioblastoma, undergoing nonglioma brain surgery, or in good health (not recorded which).

This clonotype has ten or more counts. This chain links TRBV19 with TRBJ1-2; 7 bases map to TRBD1. The CDR3 spans 14 residues. CDR1 and CDR2 from the germline V gene are LNHDA and SQIVND (reference sequence). V shed 7 bases and J 1 base; nucleotides not matched to a gene: 6. CDR3 sequence: CASKDRNLNYGYTF. The CDR3 DNA reads as TGTGCCAGTAAGGACAGGAACCTTAACTATGGCTACACCTTC.

This clonotype was detected only a few times. The chain combines TRBV19 with TRBJ1-4; no firm D call. The V gene's germline CDR1 is LNHDA and CDR2 SQIVND (reference sequence). The ends were cut back, 3 bases at V and 1 base at J, with 3 bases in the middle. The CDR3 totals 13 residues. The CDR3 DNA reads TGTGCCAGTAGTATTGAAACTAATGAAAAACTGTTTTTT. It encodes CASSIETNEKLFF.

This clonotype was seen many times. The genes are TRBV6-6 and TRBJ2-5; TRBD2 might be the D (6 bases). V lost 0 bases and J 5 bases, leaving 10 bases between the germline ends. The V gene's germline CDR1 is MNHNY and CDR2 SVGAGI (reference sequence). This CDR3 is built from 14 residues. The CDR3 spells CASSYSTGGETQYF. The CDR3 coding sequence is TGTGCCAGCAGTTACTCGACTGGGGGGGAGACCCAGTACTTC.

This clonotype occurred a few times. Written as DNA, the CDR3 is TGTGCCAGCAGTGTTTCCCGAGATACGCAGTATTTT. It specifies CASSVSRDTQYF. The chain recombines TRBV2 with TRBJ2-3; no clear D gene. V was clipped by 4 bases and J by 5 bases, with 7 bases between them. The CDR3 loop spans 12 amino acids. CDR1 and CDR2 from the germline V gene are SNHLY and FYNNEI. The entire variable domain, with the rest obtained from reference TRBV2 and TRBJ2-3, is as follows: EPEVTQTPSHQVTQMGQEVILRCVPISNHLYFYWYRQILGQKVEFLVSFYNNEISEKSEIFDDQFSVERPDGSNFTLKIRSTKLEDSAMYFCASSVSRDTQYFGPGTRLTVL.

This clonotype was seen only once. The junction and the germline gene differ at one end; a read error may be behind it. The rearrangement joins TRBV7-6 to TRBJ2-7; TRBD1 matches 7 bases. The CDR3 extends over 14 amino acids. Germline-derived CDR1 and CDR2 are SGHVS and FNYEAQ. The CDR3 nucleotides are TGTGCCAGCAGCTTAGCGAGGACAGGATACGAGAAGTACTTC. Its protein is CASSLARTGYEKYF.

This clonotype was observed at least ten times. The chain links TRBV18 to TRBJ1-5; D might be TRBD1 (5 bases). V was trimmed by 6 bases and J by 3 bases, leaving 12 bases between them. Germline V CDR1 and CDR2: KGHSH, LQKENI. CDR3 length equals 14 residues. The CDR3 DNA is TGTGCCAGCTCGACGGGGGGGGACAATCAGCCCCAGCATTTT. Translation: CASSTGGDNQPQHF.

In regard to this clonotype: Just one base apart from a much larger clone, this may be a read error. The CDR3 nucleotides are TGTGTCAGCATCCCCCTGGGGAGCCCCCAAGAGACCCAGTACTTC. Its translation is CVSIPLGSPQETQYF. This rearrangement joins TRBV27 to TRBJ2-5; D is perhaps TRBD2 (5 bases). In germline, CDR1 is MNHEY, CDR2 SMNVEV (reference sequence). The CDR3 spans 15 residues.

This clonotype was seen more than once but under ten times. This sequence joins TRBV7-2 and TRBJ2-1, with a possible D match to TRBD1 (5 bases). Trimming took off 1 base at V and 9 bases at J, with 13 bases between the two ends. This CDR3 has 14 residues. Germline assignment: CDR1 SGHTA and CDR2 FQGNSA. CDR3 coding DNA: TGTGCCAGCAGCTTAGTGCTGGGGCCGGGTGAGCAGTTCTTC. Amino acids: CASSLVLGPGEQFF.

This clonotype was counted at least ten times. The gene calls are TRBV28 and TRBJ2-3, with D possibly being TRBD1 or TRBD2 (5 bases each). Germline V gives CDR1 MDHEN, CDR2 SYDVKM. The CDR3 covers 13 residues. V lost 11 bases to trimming and J lost 4 bases, with 16 bases between them. CDR3 sequence (DNA): TGTGCCTGCCATCGGTCGGGGCCAGATACGCAGTATTTT. Translated, it gives CACHRSGPDTQYF.

This clonotype was seen a handful of times. V is TRBV10-3 and J is TRBJ2-3, with 10 bases matching TRBD1. The junction had 3 bases not matched to a gene; V was cut back by 2 bases and J by 4 bases. Per the germline V gene, CDR1 is ENHRY and CDR2 is SYGVKD. The CDR3 has 15 residues. As DNA, the CDR3 is TGTGCCATCAGTGAGCGGACAGGGGGGGCAGATACGCAGTATTTT. It is translated as CAISERTGGADTQYF.

V and J are TRBV20-1 and TRBJ1-1; the D gene is possibly TRBD1 (5 bases). Trimming took 5 bases from V and 0 from J, leaving 19 bases between them. The CDR3 totals 16 residues. Germline loops: CDR1 DFQATT, CDR2 SNEGSKA (reference sequence). The CDR3 protein is CSAATSGGMMNTEAFF. The CDR3 coding sequence is TGCAGTGCTGCCACCTCGGGGGGTATGATGAACACTGAAGCTTTCTTT.

There are many counts of this clonotype. V usage is TRBV7-2 and J usage is TRBJ1-2; a possible D gene is TRBD1 (6 bases). V lost 10 bases, J lost 4 bases, and 19 bases lay in between. Germline CDR1 SGHTA, CDR2 FQGNSA. The CDR3 loop spans 14 amino acids. Written as DNA, the CDR3 is TGTGCCACCGGGGGGCAGGGCCCCTCCTATGGCTACACCTTC. This gives the protein CATGGQGPSYGYTF.

The table lists this clonotype with many counts. The chain employs TRBV7-2 and TRBJ1-6; 7 nucleotides align to TRBD1. The germline gives CDR1 SGHTA, CDR2 FQGNSA. The CDR3 extends over 15 amino acids. V lost 6 bases and J lost 7; bases outside the gene matches: 9. The CDR3, as DNA: TGTGCCAGCAGTATCACGGGACAGTCGAATTCACCCCTCCACTTT. Encoded protein: CASSITGQSNSPLHF.

This clonotype was detected only a few times. This chain connects TRBV28 to TRBJ1-6; 9 bases match TRBD1. The CDR3 length is 14 residues. Germline V gene sequence: CDR1 MDHEN, CDR2 SYDVKM. V was pared by 1 base and J by 9 bases, with 1 base of the junction left unmatched. The CDR3 sequence: CASSLLTGGSPLHF. CDR3 coding DNA: TGTGCCAGCAGTTTATTGACAGGGGGTTCACCCCTCCACTTT.

This clonotype was picked up many times. The V gene is TRBV5-4, the J gene TRBJ2-3; the D gene is possibly TRBD2 (6 bases). The CDR3 totals 12 residues. V was shortened by 4 bases and J by 4 bases, with 7 bases between the two germline ends. Germline values: CDR1 SGHNT, CDR2 YYREEE (reference sequence). The CDR3 spells CASSGGPDTQYF. The CDR3 DNA follows: TGTGCCAGCAGCGGAGGGCCAGATACGCAGTATTTT.

About this clonotype itself: Being one base from a much bigger clone, this may be a read error. The rearrangement uses TRBV27 and TRBJ2-7, with 10 bases matching TRBD1. Trimming cost V 6 bases and J 7 bases; bases outside gene matches: 12. The V gene's germline CDR1 is MNHEY and CDR2 SMNVEV (reference sequence). The CDR3 sequence is 15 residues long. This CDR3 is CASSQDRGLKNEQYF. The CDR3 DNA reads as TGTGCCAGCAGCCAAGACAGGGGGCTTAAAAATGAGCAGTACTTC.

As to this clonotype: This may arise from a read error, as a much more abundant clone is one base away. This CDR3 is missing its conserved last phenylalanine or tryptophan, likely due to a read error. V gene TRBV20-1 combines with J gene TRBJ1-1; 10 bases line up with TRBD1. CDR3 length: 16 residues. Per germline, CDR1 DFQATT and CDR2 SNEGSKA (reference sequence). The V and J ends lost 6 bases and 0 bases, in that order; junction bases with no gene match: 10. Here the CDR3 reads CSALPGTGALNTEAFL. In DNA form, the CDR3 reads TGCAGTGCCCTGCCGGGGACAGGGGCACTGAACACTGAAGCTTTCCTT.